Following are 2 T cell receptor beta chains from one sample sequenced in a study of T cell responses to AZD1222 COVID-19 vaccine. Some clones are missing from TCRdb's copy, which holds only in-frame ones; the method was immunoSEQ multiplex PCR. The sample yields about 140,000 clones, about 80% seen once. The sample here was peripheral blood, taken on day 0 of AZD1222 vaccination. These receptors were collected from an adult in good health.

This clone was observed a few times. The rearrangement joins TRBV6-5 to TRBJ1-6, with a possible D match to TRBD1 (5 bases). CDR1 and CDR2 (germline): MNHEY, SVGAGI. Trimming removed 11 bases at V and 3 bases at J, with 11 bases between. The CDR3 runs to 13 residues. The CDR3 nucleotides are TGTGCCTGCCGGGACGGCTATAATTCACCCCTCCACTTT. This sequence encodes CACRDGYNSPLHF.

The V gene is TRBV5-1, the J gene TRBJ1-2, with D possibly matching TRBD1 (6 bases). There are 14 residues in the CDR3. CDR1 SGHRS and CDR2 YFSETQ come from the germline V gene. The ends were cut back, 0 bases at V and 2 bases at J, with 8 bases in the middle. For the CDR3, the DNA is TGCGCCAGCAGCTTGGACAGGGAGAACTATGGCTACACCTTC. This translates into CASSLDRENYGYTF. Full variable domain (outside the CDR3, taken from reference TRBV5-1 and TRBJ1-2): KAGVTQTPRYLIKTRGQQVTLSCSPISGHRSVSWYQQTPGQGLQFLFEYFSETQRNKGNFPGRFSGRQFSNSRSEMNVSTLELGDSALYLCASSLDRENYGYTFGSGTRLTVV.